The 17 T cell receptor beta chains presented below share a single source sample, sequenced in a study of blood T cell repertoires in COVID-19. The repertoire was sequenced with immunoSEQ multiplex PCR; TCRdb's copy has only in-frame clones and lacks some. Of approximately 220,000 clones in the sample, 70% to 90% are singletons; the top ten hold around 0.72%. The sequenced sample was peripheral blood. The receptor source for this set is a man aged 40-55 years with acute or convalescent COVID-19.

This clone occurred once. The chain is built from TRBV5-4 and TRBJ2-1; 9 bases map to TRBD2. Germline V CDR1 and CDR2: SGHNT, YYREEE (reference sequence). The V and J ends lost 0 bases and 9 bases, in that order; junction bases with no gene match: 7. The CDR3 extends over 15 amino acids. The DNA for the CDR3 is TGTGCCAGCAGCTTGGTTGCGGGGGGGCTCGGTGAGCAGTTCTTC. Its protein is CASSLVAGGLGEQFF. The whole variable domain, filled in from reference TRBV5-4 and TRBJ2-1, reads ETGVTQSPTHLIKTRGQQVTLRCSSQSGHNTVSWYQQALGQGPQFIFQYYREEENGRGNFPPRFSGLQFPNYSSELNVNALELDDSALYLCASSLVAGGLGEQFFGPGTRLTVL.

V gene TRBV4-2 combines with J gene TRBJ2-1, with 7 bases lining up with TRBD2. Germline CDR1 LGHNA, CDR2 YNFKEQ. This CDR3 has 15 amino acids. J lost 9 bases, V lost 4 bases, and 12 bases had no gene match. The CDR3 DNA reads TGTGCCAGCAGCCGGTCTCGGGAGGCCGCAGGTGAGCAGTTCTTC. This gives the protein CASSRSREAAGEQFF.

This sequence joins TRBV25-1 and TRBJ1-6, with 8 bases that match TRBD1. CDR3 length equals 13 residues. With V trimmed by 5 bases and J by 10 bases, 4 bases remained unmatched. Germline V gives CDR1 MGHDK, CDR2 SYGVNS. The CDR3 reads CASSPGTGSPLHF. The CDR3 DNA is TGTGCCAGCAGTCCCGGGACAGGCTCACCCCTCCACTTT. The full variable domain, rest sourced from reference TRBV25-1 and TRBJ1-6, is EADIYQTPRYLVIGTGKKITLECSQTMGHDKMYWYQQDPGMELHLIHYSYGVNSTEKGDLSSESTVSRIRTEHFPLTLESARPSHTSQYLCASSPGTGSPLHFGNGTRLTVT.

The V and J genes are TRBV5-6 and TRBJ2-3; 9 bases fit TRBD2. V dropped 2 bases and J dropped 2; count of bases not matched to a gene: 12. The germline CDR1 and CDR2 sequences are SGHDT and YYEEEE. The CDR3 loop spans 18 amino acids. The CDR3 region has the DNA TGTGCCAGCAGCTTCGCCTTCTCTAGCGGGGTGGCCACAGATACGCAGTATTTT. It specifies CASSFAFSSGVATDTQYF.

This chain joins TRBV19 and TRBJ2-7; TRBD1 matches at 9 bases. The V segment lost 4 bases and the J segment 4 bases; nucleotides outside the gene matches: 2. The CDR3 contains 13 residues. Germline V gene sequence: CDR1 LNHDA, CDR2 SQIVND (reference sequence). CDR3 coding DNA: TGTGCCAGTAGTAAGGGACAGGGATACGAGCAGTACTTC. As protein: CASSKGQGYEQYF.

The V gene is TRBV25-1, the J gene TRBJ1-2; possible D gene TRBD1, 5 bases. Germline CDR1 is MGHDK and CDR2 is SYGVNS. The ends were cut back, 9 bases at V and 4 bases at J, with 12 bases in the middle. The CDR3 consists of 12 residues. CDR3 DNA: TGTGCCAGTACCTCAGGGTTCTATGGCTACACCTTC. This gives the protein CASTSGFYGYTF.

The genes are TRBV29-1 and TRBJ2-3; D is unresolved. Trimming removed 3 bases from V and 6 bases from J, with 16 bases in between. The germline gives CDR1 SQVTM, CDR2 ANQGSEA. The CDR3 extends over 14 amino acids. CDR3 sequence: CSVDTNSLGDTQYF. Here the CDR3 DNA reads TGCAGCGTTGATACGAACTCACTGGGCGATACGCAGTATTTT.

The table lists this clone with a few counts. The CDR3 spells CSVGVGGTEAFF. The DNA for the CDR3 is TGCAGCGTGGGAGTAGGGGGCACTGAAGCTTTCTTT. The gene calls are TRBV29-1 and TRBJ1-1; tentative D call: TRBD1 (6 bases). Germline V gives CDR1 SQVTM, CDR2 ANQGSEA. The CDR3 contains 12 residues. V was shortened by 6 bases and J by 4 bases, with 12 bases between the two germline ends.

This chain connects TRBV5-4 to TRBJ1-2; 7 bases align to TRBD1. The CDR3 is 15 residues long. Germline CDR1 and CDR2: SGHNT and YYREEE (reference sequence). Unmatched junction bases numbered 14, after V lost 4 bases and J lost 8 bases. The DNA for the CDR3 is TGTGCCAGCAGCGCGCCGACAGGGCGGGAAGGAGGCTACACCTTC. This codes for CASSAPTGREGGYTF.

The V call is TRBV23-1, the J call TRBJ1-1, with 9 bases that match TRBD1. TRBV23-1 is recorded as an ORF, its role being uncertain. Unmatched junction bases numbered 2, after V lost 0 bases and J lost 3 bases. The CDR3 length is 15 residues. DNA of the CDR3: TGCGCCAGCAGTCAATCACAGGGGGCAGACACTGAAGCTTTCTTT. It specifies CASSQSQGADTEAFF.

V gene TRBV5-5 combines with J gene TRBJ2-1; 7 positions match TRBD2. CDR1 and CDR2 (germline): SGHKS, YYEKEE (reference sequence). The CDR3 is made up of 15 amino acids. V gave up 1 base and J gave up 8 bases; unmatched junction bases: 9. The CDR3 sequence: CASSLRSGAGDEQFF. As DNA, the CDR3 is TGTGCCAGCAGCTTGAGAAGCGGGGCGGGGGATGAGCAGTTCTTC.

The gene calls are TRBV7-3 and TRBJ2-3; TRBD1 aligns across 7 bases. The germline V gene has CDR1 SGHTA and CDR2 FQGTGA. The CDR3 loop spans 14 amino acids. V lost 5 bases and J lost 4; bases outside the gene matches: 6. The CDR3 here is CASSLGQDADTQYF. DNA for the CDR3: TGTGCCAGCAGCCTTGGACAGGACGCAGATACGCAGTATTTT. Using reference TRBV7-3 and TRBJ2-3 for the parts outside the CDR3, the full variable domain is GAGVSQTPSNKVTEKGKYVELRCDPISGHTALYWYRQSLGQGPEFLIYFQGTGAADDSGLPNDRFFAVRPEGSVSTLKIQRTERGDSAVYLCASSLGQDADTQYFGPGTRLTVL.

The chain combines TRBV19 with TRBJ2-3; 9 bases align to TRBD2. J gave up 0 bases and V 5 bases, and 9 bases lay outside the gene matches. The CDR3 runs 17 residues. CDR1 is LNHDA and CDR2 is SQIVND in the germline V gene (reference sequence). CDR3 residues: CASSPKTTSGSTDTQYF. The CDR3 nucleotides are TGTGCCAGTAGTCCGAAAACCACTAGCGGGAGCACAGATACGCAGTATTTT.

This sequence joins TRBV27 and TRBJ2-7; 14 positions match TRBD2. Germline CDR1 MNHEY, CDR2 SMNVEV (reference sequence). The V gene end was trimmed by 6 bases and the J gene end by 5 bases; junction bases not matched to a gene: 6. The length of the CDR3 is 15 residues. The DNA of the CDR3 is TGTGCCAGCAGATCGGGACTAGCGGGAGCAAACGAGCAGTACTTC. This gives the protein CASRSGLAGANEQYF.

In its sample, this clone was seen a few times. This sequence joins TRBV4-3 and TRBJ2-3, with 8 bases lining up with TRBD1. This CDR3 contains 17 residues. V lost 0 bases to trimming and J lost 1 base; unmatched junction nucleotides: 6. The germline V gene has CDR1 LGHNA and CDR2 YSLEER. CDR3 residues: CASSQDPTGDRTDTQYF. The CDR3 DNA reads TGCGCCAGCAGCCAAGACCCGACAGGGGACCGCACAGATACGCAGTATTTT.

The chain links TRBV30 to TRBJ1-4; TRBD1 agrees at 7 bases. The CDR3 is 13 amino acids. Trimming at V came to 5 bases and at J to 6 bases, leaving 6 bases not matched to a gene. Germline loops: CDR1 GTSNPN, CDR2 SVGIG (reference sequence). CDR3 sequence: CAWGHDRDEKLFF. In DNA form, the CDR3 reads TGTGCCTGGGGCCACGACAGGGATGAAAAACTGTTTTTT.

The chain is built from TRBV5-1 and TRBJ2-7; 7 bases match TRBD1. Trimming took 4 bases from V and 0 from J; bases not matched to a gene: 10. The V gene's germline CDR1 is SGHRS and CDR2 YFSETQ. The CDR3 has 16 amino acids. The CDR3 spells CASSPLNGQASYEQYF. Here the CDR3 DNA reads TGCGCCAGCAGCCCGCTTAACGGACAGGCCTCCTACGAGCAGTACTTC.